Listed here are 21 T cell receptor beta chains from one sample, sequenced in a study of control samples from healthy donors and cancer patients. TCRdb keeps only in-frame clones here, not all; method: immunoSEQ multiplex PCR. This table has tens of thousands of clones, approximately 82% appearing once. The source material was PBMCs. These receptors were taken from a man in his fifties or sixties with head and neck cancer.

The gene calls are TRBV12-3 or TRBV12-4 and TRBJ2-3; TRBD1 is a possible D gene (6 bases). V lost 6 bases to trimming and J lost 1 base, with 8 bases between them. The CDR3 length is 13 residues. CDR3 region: CASSPGGTDTQYF. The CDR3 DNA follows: TGTGCCAGCAGCCCAGGGGGCACAGATACGCAGTATTTT.

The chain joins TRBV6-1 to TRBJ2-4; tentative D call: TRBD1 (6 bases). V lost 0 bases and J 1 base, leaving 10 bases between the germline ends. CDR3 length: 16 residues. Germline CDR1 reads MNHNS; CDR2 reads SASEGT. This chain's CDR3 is CASSEADSRAKNIQYF. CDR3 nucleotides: TGTGCCAGCAGTGAAGCGGACAGCCGGGCCAAAAACATTCAGTACTTC.

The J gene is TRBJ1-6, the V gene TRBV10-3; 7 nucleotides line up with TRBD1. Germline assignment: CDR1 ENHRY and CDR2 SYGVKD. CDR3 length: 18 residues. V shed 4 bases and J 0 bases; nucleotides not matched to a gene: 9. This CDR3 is CAISGNRGPSSYNSPLHF. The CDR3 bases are TGTGCCATCAGTGGAAACAGGGGACCTAGCTCCTATAATTCACCCCTCCACTTT.

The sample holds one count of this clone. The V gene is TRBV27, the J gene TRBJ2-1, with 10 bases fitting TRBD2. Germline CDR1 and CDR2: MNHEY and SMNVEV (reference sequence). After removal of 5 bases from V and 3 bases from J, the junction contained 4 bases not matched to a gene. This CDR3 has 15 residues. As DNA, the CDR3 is TGTGCCAGCAGTCCCTCTAGCGGGGGCTACAATGAGCAGTTCTTC. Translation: CASSPSSGGYNEQFF.

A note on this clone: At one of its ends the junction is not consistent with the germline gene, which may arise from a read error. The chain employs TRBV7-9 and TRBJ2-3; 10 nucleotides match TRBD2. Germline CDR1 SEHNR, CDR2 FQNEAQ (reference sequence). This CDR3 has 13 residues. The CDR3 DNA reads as TGTGCCAGCAGCATAGCGGGGGGAGATACGCAGTATTTT. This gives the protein CASSIAGGDTQYF. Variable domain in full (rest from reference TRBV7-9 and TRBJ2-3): DTGVSQNPRHKITKRGQNVTFRCDPISEHNRLYWYRQTLGQGPEFLTYFQNEAQLEKSRLLSDRFSAERPKGSFSTLEIQRTEQGDSAMYLCASSIAGGDTQYFGPGTRLTVL.

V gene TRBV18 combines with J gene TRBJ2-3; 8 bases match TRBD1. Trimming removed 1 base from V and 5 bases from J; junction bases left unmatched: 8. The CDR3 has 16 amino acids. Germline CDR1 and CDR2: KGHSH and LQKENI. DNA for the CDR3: TGTGCCAGCTCACCACTAAGCGGACAGGGAGTAGATACGCAGTATTTT. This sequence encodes CASSPLSGQGVDTQYF.

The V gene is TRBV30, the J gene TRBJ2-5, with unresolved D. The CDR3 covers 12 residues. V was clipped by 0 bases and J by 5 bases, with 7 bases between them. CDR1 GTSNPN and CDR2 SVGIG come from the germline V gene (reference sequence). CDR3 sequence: CAWSVDSETQYF. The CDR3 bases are TGTGCCTGGAGTGTTGATTCGGAGACCCAGTACTTC.

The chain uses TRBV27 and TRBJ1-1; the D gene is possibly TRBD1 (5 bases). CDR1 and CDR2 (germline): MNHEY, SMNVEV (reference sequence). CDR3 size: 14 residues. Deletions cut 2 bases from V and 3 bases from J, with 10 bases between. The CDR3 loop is CASSLGARDTEAFF. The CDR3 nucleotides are TGTGCCAGCAGTTTAGGGGCGCGTGACACTGAAGCTTTCTTT.

The CDR3 DNA is TGTGCCAGCAAGACAGGGCTGTGGCGCGAGCAGTACTTC. Amino acid sequence: CASKTGLWREQYF. This chain uses TRBV12-3 or TRBV12-4 with TRBJ2-7; 7 bases map to TRBD1. The CDR3 totals 13 residues. The V and J ends lost 7 bases and 6 bases, in that order; junction bases with no gene match: 9.

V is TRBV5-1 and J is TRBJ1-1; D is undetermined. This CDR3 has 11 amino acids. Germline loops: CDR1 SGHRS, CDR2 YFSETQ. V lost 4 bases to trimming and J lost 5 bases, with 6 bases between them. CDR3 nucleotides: TGCGCCAGCAGCACCACAACTGAAGCTTTCTTT. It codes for CASSTTTEAFF.

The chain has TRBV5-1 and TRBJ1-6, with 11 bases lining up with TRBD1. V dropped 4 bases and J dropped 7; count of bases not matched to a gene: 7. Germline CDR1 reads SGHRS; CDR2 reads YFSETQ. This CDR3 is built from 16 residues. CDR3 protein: CASSLGQGDANSPLHF. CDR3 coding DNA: TGCGCCAGCAGCCTGGGACAGGGGGACGCGAATTCACCCCTCCACTTT.

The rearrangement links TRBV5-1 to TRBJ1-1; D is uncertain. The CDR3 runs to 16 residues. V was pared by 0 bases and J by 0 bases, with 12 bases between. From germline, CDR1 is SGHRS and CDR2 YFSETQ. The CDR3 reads CASSLVPGRMNTEAFF. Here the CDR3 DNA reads TGCGCCAGCAGCTTGGTCCCAGGTCGAATGAACACTGAAGCTTTCTTT.

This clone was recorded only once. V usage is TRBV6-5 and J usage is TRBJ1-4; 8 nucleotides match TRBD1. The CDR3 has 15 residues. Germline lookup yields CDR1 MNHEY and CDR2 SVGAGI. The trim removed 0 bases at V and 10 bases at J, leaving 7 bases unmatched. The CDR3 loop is CASSYSQTGEGKLFF. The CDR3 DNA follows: TGTGCCAGCAGTTACTCCCAGACAGGGGAGGGAAAACTGTTTTTT.

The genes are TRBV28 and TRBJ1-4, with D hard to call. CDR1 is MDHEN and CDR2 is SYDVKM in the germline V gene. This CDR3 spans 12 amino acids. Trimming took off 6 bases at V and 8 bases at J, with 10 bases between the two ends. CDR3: CASSFSWEKLFF. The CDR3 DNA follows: TGTGCCAGCAGCTTCAGTTGGGAAAAACTGTTTTTT.

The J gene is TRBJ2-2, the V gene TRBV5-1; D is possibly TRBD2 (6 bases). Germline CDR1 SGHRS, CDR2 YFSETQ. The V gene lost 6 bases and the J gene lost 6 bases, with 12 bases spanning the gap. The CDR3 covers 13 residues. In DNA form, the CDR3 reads TGCGCCAGCAAAAAAAGGGAGGCCGGGGAGCTGTTTTTT. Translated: CASKKREAGELFF.

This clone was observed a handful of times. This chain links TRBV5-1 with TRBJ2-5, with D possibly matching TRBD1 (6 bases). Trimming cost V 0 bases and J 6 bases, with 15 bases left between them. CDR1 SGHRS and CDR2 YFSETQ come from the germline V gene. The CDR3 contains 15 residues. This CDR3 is CASSLGIQGVKTQYF. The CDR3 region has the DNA TGCGCCAGCAGCTTGGGAATACAGGGTGTCAAGACCCAGTACTTC.

In DNA, the CDR3 is TGTGCCACCAGCAGAGCAGATGGCCGGTACAATGAGCAGTTCTTC. Its translation is CATSRADGRYNEQFF. V gene TRBV15 combines with J gene TRBJ2-1; D call uncertain. The germline V and J ends were trimmed by 1 base and 4 bases, with 11 bases remaining between them. This CDR3 is built from 15 residues. Per the germline V gene, CDR1 is LNHNV and CDR2 is YYDKDF (reference sequence).

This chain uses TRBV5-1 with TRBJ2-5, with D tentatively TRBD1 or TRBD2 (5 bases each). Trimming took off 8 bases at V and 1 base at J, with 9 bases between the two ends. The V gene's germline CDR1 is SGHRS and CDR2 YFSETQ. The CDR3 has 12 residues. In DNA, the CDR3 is TGCGCCAGTGGGACGGGCCAAGAGACCCAGTACTTC. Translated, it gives CASGTGQETQYF. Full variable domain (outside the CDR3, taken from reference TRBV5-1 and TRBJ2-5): KAGVTQTPRYLIKTRGQQVTLSCSPISGHRSVSWYQQTPGQGLQFLFEYFSETQRNKGNFPGRFSGRQFSNSRSEMNVSTLELGDSALYLCASGTGQETQYFGPGTRLLVL.

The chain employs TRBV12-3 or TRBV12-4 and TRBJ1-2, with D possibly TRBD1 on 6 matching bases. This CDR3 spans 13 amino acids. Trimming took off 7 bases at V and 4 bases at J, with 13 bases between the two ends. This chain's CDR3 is CASNIGGGYGYTF. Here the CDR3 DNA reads TGTGCCAGCAACATAGGGGGGGGCTATGGCTACACCTTC.

The CDR3 is CASSIPGGETQYF. CDR3 nucleotides: TGTGCCAGCAGTATCCCGGGGGGAGAGACCCAGTACTTC. The genes are TRBV12-3 or TRBV12-4 and TRBJ2-5; 7 bases are shared with TRBD2. The J segment lost 4 bases and the V segment lost 5 bases, leaving 4 bases of the junction unmatched. The CDR3 loop spans 13 amino acids.

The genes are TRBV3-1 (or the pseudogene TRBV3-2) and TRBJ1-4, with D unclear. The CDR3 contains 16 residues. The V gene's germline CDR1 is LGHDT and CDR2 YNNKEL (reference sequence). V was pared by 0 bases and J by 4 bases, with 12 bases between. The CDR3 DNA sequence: TGTGCCAGCAGCCAAGATCCAGGCAGCCTTAATGAAAAACTGTTTTTT. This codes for CASSQDPGSLNEKLFF.